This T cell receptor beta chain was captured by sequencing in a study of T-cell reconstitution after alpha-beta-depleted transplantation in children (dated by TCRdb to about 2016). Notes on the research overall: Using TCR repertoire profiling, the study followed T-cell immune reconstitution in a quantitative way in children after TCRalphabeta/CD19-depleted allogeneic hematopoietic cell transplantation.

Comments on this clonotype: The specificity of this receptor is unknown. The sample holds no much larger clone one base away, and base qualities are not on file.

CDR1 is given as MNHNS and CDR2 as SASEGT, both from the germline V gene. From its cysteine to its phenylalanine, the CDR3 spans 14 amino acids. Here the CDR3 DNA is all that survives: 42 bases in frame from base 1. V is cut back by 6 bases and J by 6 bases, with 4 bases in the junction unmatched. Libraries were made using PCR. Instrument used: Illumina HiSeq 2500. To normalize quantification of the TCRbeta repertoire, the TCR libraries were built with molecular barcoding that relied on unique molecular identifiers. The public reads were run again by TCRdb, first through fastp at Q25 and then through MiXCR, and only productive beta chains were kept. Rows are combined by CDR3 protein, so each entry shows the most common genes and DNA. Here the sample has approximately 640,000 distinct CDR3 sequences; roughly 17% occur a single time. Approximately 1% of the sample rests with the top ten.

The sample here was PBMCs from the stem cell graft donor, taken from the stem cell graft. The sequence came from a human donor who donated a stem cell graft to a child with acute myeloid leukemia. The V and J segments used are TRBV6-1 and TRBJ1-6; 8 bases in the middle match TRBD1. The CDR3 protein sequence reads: CASRRTGSNSPLHF. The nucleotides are TGTGCCAGCAGGAGGACAGGGTCTAATTCACCCCTCCACTTT.